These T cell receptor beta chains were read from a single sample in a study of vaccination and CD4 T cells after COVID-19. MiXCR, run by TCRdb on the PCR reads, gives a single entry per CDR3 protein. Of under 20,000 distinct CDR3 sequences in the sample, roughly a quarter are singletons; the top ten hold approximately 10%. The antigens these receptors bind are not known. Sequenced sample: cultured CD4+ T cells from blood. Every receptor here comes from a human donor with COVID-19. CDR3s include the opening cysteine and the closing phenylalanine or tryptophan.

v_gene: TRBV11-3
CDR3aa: CASSLSGQVSTEAFF

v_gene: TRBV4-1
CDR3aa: CAFPGGGYIF

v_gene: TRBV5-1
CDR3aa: CASSQSSGDNTEAFF

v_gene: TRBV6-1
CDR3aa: CASRPGLTNYEQYF

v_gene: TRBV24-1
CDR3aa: CATSDPSGGVRDEQFF

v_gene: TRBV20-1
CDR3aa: CSARIQGRETQYF

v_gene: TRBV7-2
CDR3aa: CASSLEGRYEQYF

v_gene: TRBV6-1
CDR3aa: CASRPTSYYEQYF

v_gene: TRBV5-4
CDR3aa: CASSLDGSYGYTF

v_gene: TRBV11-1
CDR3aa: CASSPSPTSGGLQYF

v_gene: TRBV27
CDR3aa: CASSARLGRGLSYNSPLHF

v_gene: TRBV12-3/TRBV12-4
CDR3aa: CASSPLTGGYGYTF

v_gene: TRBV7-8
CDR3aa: CASSFDRRGGVDGYTF

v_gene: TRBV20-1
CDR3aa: CSASLRRGQETQYF

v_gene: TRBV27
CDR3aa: CASRRGLAGGTTDTQYF

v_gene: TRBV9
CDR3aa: CASSVTGLTEAFF

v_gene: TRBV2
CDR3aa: CASSESGGSTEAFF

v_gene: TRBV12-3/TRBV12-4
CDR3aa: CASSLRTLQETQYF

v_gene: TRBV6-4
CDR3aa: CASSSEGWNTEAFF

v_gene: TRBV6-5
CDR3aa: CASSYSGGTGANVLTF

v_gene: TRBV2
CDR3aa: CASSEGLAGNTEAFF

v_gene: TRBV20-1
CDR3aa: CSAGDRTGEQYF

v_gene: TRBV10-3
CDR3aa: CAISEGLAGTGELFF

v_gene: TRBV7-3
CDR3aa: CASSPRWGGEAFF

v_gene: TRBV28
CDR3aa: CASSPPSGSMVAQYF

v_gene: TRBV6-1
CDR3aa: CASSEGQGGSNTEAFF

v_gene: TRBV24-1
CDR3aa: CATSKGWGSNQPQHF

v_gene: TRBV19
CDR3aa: CASSTPPGTVYGYTF

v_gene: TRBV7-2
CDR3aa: CASSLDSRYSYEQYF

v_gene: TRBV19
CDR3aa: CASNTILAGTGYQPQHF

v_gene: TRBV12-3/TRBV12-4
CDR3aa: CASSTRIGTGIDEQFF

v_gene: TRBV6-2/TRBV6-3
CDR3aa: CASKGGDSNQPQHF

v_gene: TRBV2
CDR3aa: CASSVTLNTEAFF

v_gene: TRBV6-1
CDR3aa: CASSLGTSGGVETQYF

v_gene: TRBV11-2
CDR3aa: CASSYDRIGNEQFF

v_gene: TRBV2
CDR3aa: CASSESGQGQYF

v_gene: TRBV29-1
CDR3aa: CSVEGGASGGEIKETQYF

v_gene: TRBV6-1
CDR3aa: CASSERTGGLYEQYF

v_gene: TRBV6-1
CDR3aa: CAIHTPGQGYQPQHF

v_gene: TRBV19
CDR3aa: CASSSSPGKSYEQYF

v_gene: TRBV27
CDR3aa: CASSFQGQGAVEQYF

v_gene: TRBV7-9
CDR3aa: CASRHSILAGGPTSYNEQFF

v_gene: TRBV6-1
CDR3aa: CASIISGQGGVQPQHF

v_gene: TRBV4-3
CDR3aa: CASSGGRLNTEAFF

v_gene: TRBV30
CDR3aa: CASGTGNEKLFF

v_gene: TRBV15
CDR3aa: CATSREGGDYGYTF

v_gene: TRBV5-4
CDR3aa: CASSQQGRDYNEQFF

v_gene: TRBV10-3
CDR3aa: CAIRQDTNTGELFF

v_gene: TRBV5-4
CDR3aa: CASSPRRGPDTQYF

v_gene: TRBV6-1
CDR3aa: CASSRTKGQESGNTIYF